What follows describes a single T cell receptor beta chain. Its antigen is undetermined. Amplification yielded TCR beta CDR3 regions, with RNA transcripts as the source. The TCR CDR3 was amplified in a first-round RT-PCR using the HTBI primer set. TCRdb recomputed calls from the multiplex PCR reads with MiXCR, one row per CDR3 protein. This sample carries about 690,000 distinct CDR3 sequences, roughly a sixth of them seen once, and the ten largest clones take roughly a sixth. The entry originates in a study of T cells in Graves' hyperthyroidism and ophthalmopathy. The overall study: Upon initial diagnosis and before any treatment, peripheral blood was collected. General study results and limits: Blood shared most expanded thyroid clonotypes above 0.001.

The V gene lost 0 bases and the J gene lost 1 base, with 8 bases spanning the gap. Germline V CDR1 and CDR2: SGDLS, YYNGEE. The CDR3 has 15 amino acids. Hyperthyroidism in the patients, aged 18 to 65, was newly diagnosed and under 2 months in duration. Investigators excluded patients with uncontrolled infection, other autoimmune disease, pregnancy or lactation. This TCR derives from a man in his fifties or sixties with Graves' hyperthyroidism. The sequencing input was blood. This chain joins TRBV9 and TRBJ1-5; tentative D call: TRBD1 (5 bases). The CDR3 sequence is CASSVDQGSNQPQHF. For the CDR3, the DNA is TGTGCCAGCAGCGTAGACCAGGGAAGCAATCAGCCCCAGCATTTT.